This T cell receptor (beta chain) was observed in a study of lymphopenia after photon versus proton radiotherapy. Study-wide results and limits: A bigger post-nadir fall in TCR diversity correlated inversely with survival time in deceased patients.

Measured with immunoSEQ multiplex PCR; TCRdb has only the in-frame clones, and not every one. The data contain approximately 160,000 clones, approximately 86% of them singletons. The V and J ends lost 5 bases and 0 bases respectively, with 11 bases between them. This CDR3 has 14 amino acids. The germline V gene encodes CDR1 LNHDA and CDR2 SQIVND (reference sequence). Regarding this clone: The target antigen is unknown.

Sequenced here: peripheral blood, sampled from a patient treated with photon-based radiotherapy. V usage is TRBV19 and J usage is TRBJ2-7; possibly TRBD1 for D (5 bases). The TCR originated in a man aged 45-65 years with gastric cancer. The CDR3 region has the DNA TGTGCCAGTAGTCCTAGACAGTTCTCCTACGAGCAGTACTTC. Protein sequence: CASSPRQFSYEQYF.